Each of the 8 T cell receptor beta chains below was sequenced from the same sample in a study of response to subunit inactivated influenza vaccine. TCRdb called the RT-PCR reads again in MiXCR, with one record for every CDR3 protein. The sample has 600,000 to 850,000 distinct CDR3 sequences; 13% to 15% are singletons. Sample: PBMCs from blood, taken 14 to 15 days before vaccination. The receptor source for this set is a man in his fifties who received an inactivated influenza vaccine.

This chain joins TRBV2 and TRBJ1-1, with unresolved D. The CDR3 is 13 residues long. The V end was cut by 3 bases, the J end by 2 bases, with 7 bases between. Germline V gene lookup returns CDR1 SNHLY and CDR2 FYNNEI. CDR3 protein: CASSDTINTEAFF. The DNA for the CDR3 is TGTGCCAGCAGTGACACAATTAACACTGAAGCTTTCTTT. The entire variable domain, with the rest obtained from reference TRBV2 and TRBJ1-1, is as follows: EPEVTQTPSHQVTQMGQEVILRCVPISNHLYFYWYRQILGQKVEFLVSFYNNEISEKSEIFDDQFSVERPDGSNFTLKIRSTKLEDSAMYFCASSDTINTEAFFGQGTRLTVV.

The genes are TRBV3-1 and TRBJ2-7; 9 nucleotides match TRBD2. This CDR3 comprises 15 residues. Germline V gives CDR1 LGHDT, CDR2 YNNKEL (reference sequence). With V trimmed by 1 base and J by 3 bases, 4 bases remained unmatched. In DNA, the CDR3 is TGTGCCAGCAGCCAAGGACTAGCGGAGTTCTACGAGCAGTACTTC. Residues: CASSQGLAEFYEQYF.

This chain links TRBV28 with TRBJ1-5; unclear D gene. The CDR3 has 15 amino acids. Trimming took off 3 bases at V and 2 bases at J, with 11 bases between the two ends. Germline assignment: CDR1 MDHEN and CDR2 SYDVKM. CDR3 sequence: CASSLSGIGNQPQHF. CDR3 nucleotides: TGTGCCAGCAGTTTGAGTGGTATTGGCAATCAGCCCCAGCATTTT. The full variable domain, in which reference TRBV28 and TRBJ1-5 provide the parts outside the CDR3, is DVKVTQSSRYLVKRTGEKVFLECVQDMDHENMFWYRQDPGLGLRLIYFSYDVKMKEKGDIPEGYSVSREKKERFSLILESASTNQTSMYLCASSLSGIGNQPQHFGDGTRLSIL.

As concerns this clonotype: Just one base apart from a much larger clone, this may be a read error. CDR3 nucleotide sequence: TGTGCCAGCAGCTTACCGACCACAGATACGCAGTATTTT. Its protein product is CASSLPTTDTQYF. J is TRBJ2-3 and V is TRBV7-9; D uncertain. The V end was cut by 2 bases, the J end by 2 bases, with 5 bases between. Germline values: CDR1 SEHNR, CDR2 FQNEAQ (reference sequence). The CDR3 sequence is 13 residues long.

This clonotype was found a few times. V usage is TRBV14 and J usage is TRBJ2-7; D possibly corresponds to TRBD2 (5 bases). V was clipped by 10 bases and J by 2 bases, with 21 bases between them. Germline CDR1 reads SGHDN; CDR2 reads FVKESK. The CDR3 length is 15 residues. DNA for the CDR3: TGTGCCACCTCCTCAACCGCGGAGGACCCCTACGAGCAGTACTTC. Translating gives CATSSTAEDPYEQYF.

This chain links TRBV28 with TRBJ2-5; D is unresolved. Germline V gene lookup returns CDR1 MDHEN and CDR2 SYDVKM. This CDR3 comprises 15 residues. The ends were cut back, 3 bases at V and 8 bases at J, with 19 bases in the middle. CDR3 residues: CASSFGQSKTLTQYF. The DNA for the CDR3 is TGTGCCAGCAGTTTTGGTCAATCCAAAACCCTTACCCAGTACTTC. Using reference TRBV28 and TRBJ2-5 for the parts outside the CDR3, the full variable domain is DVKVTQSSRYLVKRTGEKVFLECVQDMDHENMFWYRQDPGLGLRLIYFSYDVKMKEKGDIPEGYSVSREKKERFSLILESASTNQTSMYLCASSFGQSKTLTQYFGPGTRLLVL.

In its sample, this clonotype was seen many times. The chain links TRBV20-1 to TRBJ2-3; tentatively, D is TRBD1 (6 bases). Germline V gene sequence: CDR1 DFQATT, CDR2 SNEGSKA (reference sequence). The CDR3 has 13 amino acids. The V gene lost 6 bases and the J gene lost 2 bases, with 12 bases spanning the gap. The CDR3 loop is CSAPGQFTDTQYF. CDR3 nucleotides: TGCAGTGCCCCTGGACAGTTCACAGATACGCAGTATTTT.

This clonotype was observed a handful of times. This rearrangement joins TRBV7-2 to TRBJ1-1; D gene ambiguous. There are 14 residues in the CDR3. Germline CDR1 SGHTA, CDR2 FQGNSA. The V gene lost 4 bases and the J gene lost 6 bases, with 15 bases spanning the gap. As DNA, the CDR3 is TGTGCCAGCAGCTCTCGGACCGGATTCCCTGAAGCTTTCTTT. Its protein product is CASSSRTGFPEAFF.